This T cell receptor beta chain derives from a study of T-cell reconstitution after alpha-beta-depleted transplantation in children. Study-wide results and caveats: There were reportedly several hundred expanded graft clones from which alpha-beta T cells came about two months after transplant. T-cell counts and diversity at one year following transplant were attributed mainly to newly produced T cells. Surviving recipient T cells and intrathymic progenitors accounted for some patients' high TCRbeta diversity at day 60.

In this sample, this clonotype turned up a few times. Antigen: not known. Preparation of the TCRbeta library used unique molecular identifiers. TCRdb reprocessed the PCR reads with MiXCR, giving one entry per CDR3 protein. The data hold about 420,000 distinct CDR3 sequences, with about 17% observed a single time. The origin of this receptor is a boy under two years old who had a stem cell transplant for Wiskott-Aldrich syndrome, so the T cells may come from the graft donor. The sample consisted of PBMCs, mostly from graft donor cells, taken 360 days after TCRalphabeta/CD19-depleted stem cell transplant.

CDR3 sequence: CATSRDSAGDSGQFF. CDR3 coding DNA: TGTGCCACCAGCAGAGATTCGGCAGGCGACAGTGGGCAGTTCTTC. The rearrangement uses TRBV15 and TRBJ2-1, with a tentative D call TRBD1 (5 bases). Germline loops: CDR1 LNHNV, CDR2 YYDKDF (reference sequence). Between the trimmed V and J ends, which lost 0 bases and 12 bases, there was a span of 18 bases. The CDR3 is 15 residues long.